A single T cell receptor beta chain is shown here with its context. Its target is unknown. This sample is drawn from a study of Ad26.COV2.S vaccination and SARS-CoV-2 variants. Study results and caveats: Total T cell responses, in the TCR breadth and depth analyses, may have been underestimated. Across vaccine and placebo recipients, the breadth of non-spike TCRs was similar.

Trimming took off 0 bases at V and 0 bases at J, with 11 bases between the two ends. Germline CDR1 and CDR2: MNHNS and SASEGT. This CDR3 comprises 17 residues. Treatment defined: some 20 received Ad26.COV2.S at low or high dose, single or two shots; about 5 received placebo; per-sample allocation not given. Vaccine and placebo recipients were sampled on day 63 after the first injection. Vaccination employed an Ad26 vector expressing the Wuhan-strain SARS-CoV-2 spike. Sequencing used immunoSEQ multiplex PCR; TCRdb keeps in-frame clones, though not all of them. This sample yields more than 350,000 clones, of which approximately 92% are seen a single time; 12% belongs to the top ten.

The sequencing used peripheral blood, collected in a trial of Ad26.COV2.S vaccine versus placebo. This clonotype was sampled from a person between 18 and 65 years old who received the Ad26.COV2.S COVID-19 vaccine or a placebo. The genes are TRBV6-1 and TRBJ2-2; the D gene is possibly TRBD2 (7 bases). CDR3 in amino acids: CASSEAAGAANTGELFF. The CDR3 nucleotides read TGTGCCAGCAGTGAAGCGGCGGGGGCGGCGAACACCGGGGAGCTGTTTTTT.